This TCR beta chain was found in a study of metastatic and nonmetastatic thyroid tumors. The study's findings and limits: Reported TCR beta diversity, measured in blood and tumor, was significantly higher for malignant thyroid tumors than for benign nodules.

Until they underwent thyroid surgery, no patient had received any treatment. Germline assignment: CDR1 MNHNS and CDR2 SASEGT. The CDR3 is made up of 14 amino acids. Trimming removed 7 bases from V and 4 bases from J, with 16 bases in between. TCRdb recomputed clones from the PCR reads via MiXCR. The sample has about 25,000 clones; about an eighth are singletons. There are many counts of this clone. Its antigen is currently unknown. The chain couples TRBV6-1 to TRBJ2-5; perhaps TRBD1 as D (6 bases). This sequence originates from a female donor with papillary thyroid cancer or a benign thyroid nodule (not recorded which). Some clones in this sample may be carry-over from other donors' samples. Sequencing was done on a sample of blood. The CDR3 region has the DNA TGTGCCAGCACCTCACAGGGAGAGGGAGAGACCCAGTACTTC. It is translated as CASTSQGEGETQYF.